Detailed here is one TCR beta chain. As yet, its antigen is unknown. Each cell subset's genomic DNA was divided evenly among several immunoSEQ plates. The protocol was immunoSEQ multiplex PCR, while the TCRdb copy is restricted to in-frame clones and leaves out a portion. The sample carries roughly 2,300,000 clones, 92% recorded once. The data are from a study of shared clonotypes between healthy human individuals. Study as a whole: Each donor's CD8 memory used one plate, CD8 naive two, each CD4 subset three. Regarding the study as a whole: It was observed that roughly 5.4% of naive CD4 clonotypes were shared across a few donors.

V lost 4 bases to trimming and J lost 3 bases, with 17 bases between them. Germline assignment: CDR1 SGHRS and CDR2 YFSETQ. This CDR3 contains 16 residues. This sequence was found in a man between 18 and 29 years old in good health. Some clones in this sample may be carry-over from other donors' samples. The chain employs TRBV5-1 and TRBJ2-1, with D perhaps being TRBD1 or TRBD2 (6 bases each). Sequenced sample: naive CD4+ T cells from PBMCs. Subset noted: CD45RA+ positively selected. In nucleotides, the CDR3 is TGCGCCAGCAGCCCGGTAGATGGGGGGCACTACAATGAGCAGTTCTTC. Residues: CASSPVDGGHYNEQFF.